This passage covers 5 T cell receptor beta chains from one sample sequenced in a study of human T cells and chemical hapten exposure (dated by TCRdb to the early 2020s). Library generation was performed with RACE. TCRdb lists the instrument as NextSeq 500. TCRdb reanalyzed the raw reads on its own, using fastp at Q25 for trimming and MiXCR for clone calling, and kept in-frame beta chains. CDR3 protein sequences are deduplicated, and each keeps its most common genes and DNA. In all, the sample holds roughly 380,000 distinct CDR3 sequences, and 5% to 6.5% of those were seen once. The biggest ten clones account for just over 2.5% of the sample. The time point label, as the study defines it: pre-sensitization, week 0. This specimen's treatment or condition label, per the study, means: therapeutic diphenylcyclopropenone sensitization with weekly scalp DPC. The sequences come from whole blood, collected in connection with sensitization to the hapten diphenylcyclopropenone (DPC). All receptors come from a woman between 45 and 60 years old with alopecia areata. Some clones in this sample may be carry-over from other donors' samples.

This clonotype was detected ten times or more. V is TRBV7-2 and J is TRBJ2-3, with 12 bases that match TRBD2. CDR3 length: 16 amino acids. Germline-derived CDR1 and CDR2 are SGHTA and FQGNSA. Trimming removed 4 bases from V and 8 bases from J; junction bases left unmatched: 10. Here the CDR3 DNA reads TGTGCCAGCAGCTATAGGACTAGCGGGGACGGGGGTACGCAGTATTTT. Protein sequence: CASSYRTSGDGGTQYF.

This chain joins TRBV6-6 and TRBJ1-4, with a possible D match to TRBD1 (5 bases). Trimming left V 5 bases short and J 3 bases short, with 13 bases between. The CDR3 totals 15 residues. In germline, CDR1 is MNHNY, CDR2 SVGAGI (reference sequence). Here the CDR3 DNA reads TGTGCCAGCAGTGAGGGGCTCGAGGCTAATGAAAAACTGTTTTTT. Translated, it gives CASSEGLEANEKLFF.

The CDR3 region has the DNA TGTGCCAGCAGTTACGTGGATGGACTAGGCGGGGAGCTGTTTTTT. The encoded protein is CASSYVDGLGGELFF. The chain joins TRBV6-6 to TRBJ2-2, with 7 bases fitting TRBD2. The CDR3 has 15 residues. The V gene end was trimmed by 2 bases and the J gene end by 7 bases; junction bases not matched to a gene: 7. Looked up from germline, CDR1 is MNHNY and CDR2 is SVGAGI (reference sequence).

This clonotype was seen at least ten times. V is TRBV20-1 and J is TRBJ2-3; the match to TRBD2 covers 10 bases. The CDR3 runs 15 residues. Germline V gene lookup returns CDR1 DFQATT and CDR2 SNEGSKA (reference sequence). J was trimmed by 4 bases and V by 1 base; bases with no gene match: 5. CDR3 bases: TGCAGTGCTAGAGGAGCGGGAGGGCCGCCAGATACGCAGTATTTT. Translation: CSARGAGGPPDTQYF.

This chain links TRBV7-9 with TRBJ2-1; 8 nucleotides match TRBD2. Germline V gives CDR1 SEHNR, CDR2 FQNEAQ (reference sequence). The CDR3 consists of 16 residues. With 5 bases clipped from V and 9 bases from J, the junction kept 15 bases outside the gene matches. The CDR3: CASSTPTSVPNGEQFF. CDR3 coding DNA: TGTGCCAGCAGCACTCCGACTAGCGTACCTAATGGTGAGCAGTTCTTC.